These 17 T cell receptor beta chains share one sample of origin, sequenced in a study of beta chain features in type 1 diabetes. General observations from the study: TCRB CDR3s were moderately but significantly shorter in Type 1 diabetes patients in all four CD4+ subsets.

As every portion of the isolated RNA was reverse transcribed, the sequencing read expressed TCRB transcripts. The assay was immunoSEQ multiplex PCR, and TCRdb's table has in-frame clones only and misses some. The sample holds tens of thousands of clones, about three fifths seen once. No antigens are known for them. Specimen: stem cell memory CD4+ T cells from blood. The receptors were gathered from a young man with type 1 diabetes.

The chain carries TRBV5-1 and TRBJ2-2; 10 bases line up with TRBD2. CDR1 is SGHRS and CDR2 is YFSETQ in the germline V gene. J gave up 2 bases and V 0 bases, and 7 bases lay outside the gene matches. CDR3 length equals 18 residues. The CDR3 here is CASSLGASGGLNTGELFF. The CDR3 nucleotides are TGCGCCAGCAGCTTGGGCGCTAGCGGGGGCCTTAACACCGGGGAGCTGTTTTTT.

The rearrangement uses TRBV15 and TRBJ2-6; 14 bases agree with TRBD2. Germline V lookup: CDR1 LNHNV, CDR2 YYDKDF (reference sequence). Trimming took 4 bases from V and 2 from J; bases not matched to a gene: 4. The CDR3 runs 18 residues. CDR3 protein: CATSTGLAGAPGANVLTF. CDR3 bases: TGTGCCACCAGCACGGGACTAGCGGGAGCGCCTGGGGCCAACGTCCTGACTTTC.

The rearrangement uses TRBV27 and TRBJ2-7, with 10 bases identical to TRBD2. Germline lookup yields CDR1 MNHEY and CDR2 SMNVEV (reference sequence). V dropped 5 bases and J dropped 6; count of bases not matched to a gene: 13. This CDR3 is built from 16 residues. The CDR3 bases are TGTGCCAGCAGTCCCTTATCTAGCGGGAGATGGCTCGAGCAGTACTTC. Encoded protein: CASSPLSSGRWLEQYF.

The rearrangement links TRBV15 to TRBJ2-2, with D maybe TRBD1 (7 bases). The CDR3 sequence is 14 residues long. Trimming cost V 4 bases and J 5 bases, with 11 bases left between them. In germline, CDR1 is LNHNV, CDR2 YYDKDF (reference sequence). The CDR3 region is CATSMSGGTGELFF. In nucleotides, the CDR3 is TGTGCCACCAGCATGTCAGGGGGGACCGGGGAGCTGTTTTTT.

The chain has TRBV11-1 and TRBJ1-1; weak D call: TRBD1 (6 bases). The CDR3 sequence is 14 residues long. The germline V gene has CDR1 SGHAT and CDR2 FQDESV (reference sequence). V was clipped by 5 bases and J by 2 bases, with 12 bases between them. CDR3 DNA: TGTGCCAGCAGCCCGGGACATTCAAACACTGAAGCTTTCTTT. This encodes CASSPGHSNTEAFF.

The chain employs TRBV6-1 and TRBJ2-7; 9 positions match TRBD1. This CDR3 region has 14 residues. V lost 3 bases and J lost 1; bases outside the gene matches: 1. Germline V CDR1 and CDR2: MNHNS, SASEGT. The CDR3 spells CASSEGTGSYEQYF. DNA of the CDR3: TGTGCCAGCAGTGAGGGGACAGGGTCCTACGAGCAGTACTTC.

This clone came up a few times. This chain connects TRBV27 to TRBJ2-7; D gene ambiguous. CDR3 size: 13 residues. Germline CDR1 is MNHEY and CDR2 is SMNVEV (reference sequence). Trimming took 8 bases from V and 0 from J, leaving 11 bases between them. CDR3 region: CASWRSSSYEQYF. CDR3 sequence (DNA): TGTGCCAGCTGGCGGTCAAGCTCCTACGAGCAGTACTTC.

The chain recombines TRBV5-1 with TRBJ2-1; D not certain. CDR1 and CDR2 from the germline V gene are SGHRS and YFSETQ. CDR3 length: 14 residues. V gave up 1 base and J gave up 0 bases, with 5 bases separating them. For the CDR3, the DNA is TGCGCCAGCAGCTTGTACAGCTCCTACAATGAGCAGTTCTTC. This gives the protein CASSLYSSYNEQFF.

This rearrangement joins TRBV18 to TRBJ2-3, with 10 bases matching TRBD2. The CDR3 covers 14 residues. Germline V lookup: CDR1 KGHSH, CDR2 LQKENI. Unmatched junction bases numbered 15, after V lost 6 bases and J lost 15 bases. CDR3 in DNA: TGTGCCAGCTCCGCAGGGCTAGCGGGGGACACGGGTTATTTT. Protein: CASSAGLAGDTGYF.

The genes are TRBV10-3 and TRBJ2-1; 9 bases align to TRBD2. This CDR3 has 12 residues. The V gene end was trimmed by 3 bases and the J gene end by 12 bases; junction bases not matched to a gene: 3. Germline V CDR1 and CDR2: ENHRY, SYGVKD. CDR3 loop: CAISEGTSSQFF. Here the CDR3 DNA reads TGTGCCATCAGTGAAGGGACTAGCTCGCAGTTCTTC.

CDR3 DNA: TGCGCCAGCAGCTTGGGGTCGCGACAGGGACTGGATACGCAGTATTTT. This translates into CASSLGSRQGLDTQYF. The chain carries TRBV5-1 and TRBJ2-3; TRBD1 might be the D (7 bases). The CDR3 consists of 16 residues. Germline lookup yields CDR1 SGHRS and CDR2 YFSETQ. The V end was cut by 0 bases, the J end by 6 bases, with 17 bases between.

A few counts support this clone. The DNA of the CDR3 is TGTGCCAGCAGTCTCACAGGGGGTCTCTCTGGGGCCAACGTCCTGACTTTC. It specifies CASSLTGGLSGANVLTF. The genes are TRBV28 and TRBJ2-6; 8 bases match TRBD1. Trimming cost V 5 bases and J 0 bases; bases outside gene matches: 6. Germline assignment: CDR1 MDHEN and CDR2 SYDVKM. The CDR3 spans 17 residues.

This clone has just a few counts. This CDR3 is also generated by other DNA sequences in the sample. The rearrangement joins TRBV9 to TRBJ1-2; tentative D call: TRBD1 (5 bases). The germline gives CDR1 SGDLS, CDR2 YYNGEE. V lost 6 bases and J lost 4, with 16 bases in between. This CDR3 spans 14 amino acids. The CDR3 is CASTQSTESYGYTF. The CDR3 bases are TGTGCCAGCACCCAGTCGACAGAAAGCTATGGCTACACCTTC.

The V and J genes are TRBV11-2 and TRBJ2-3, with 8 bases aligning to TRBD2. V lost 2 bases to trimming and J lost 0 bases; unmatched junction nucleotides: 4. The CDR3 runs 16 residues. Germline CDR1 and CDR2: SGHAT and FQNNGV. As DNA, the CDR3 is TGTGCCAGCAGCTTACGTACGGGGGGGAGCACAGATACGCAGTATTTT. It is translated as CASSLRTGGSTDTQYF.

The chain has TRBV7-2 and TRBJ1-4; TRBD1 matches 10 bases. Germline CDR1 reads SGHTA; CDR2 reads FQGNSA. CDR3 length: 15 residues. The J segment lost 6 bases and the V segment lost 3 bases, leaving 4 bases of the junction unmatched. CDR3 amino acids: CASSFTGTGDEKLFF. DNA of the CDR3: TGTGCCAGCAGCTTTACCGGGACAGGGGATGAAAAACTGTTTTTT.

V usage is TRBV2 and J usage is TRBJ2-7, with D possibly being TRBD1 (5 bases). Trimming left V 6 bases short and J 0 bases short, with 9 bases between. The CDR3 is made up of 13 amino acids. Germline CDR1 is SNHLY and CDR2 is FYNNEI. The CDR3 DNA reads TGTGCCAGCAGGAAGGACATCTCCTACGAGCAGTACTTC. Amino acid sequence: CASRKDISYEQYF.

This clone appeared a single time. V usage is TRBV7-9 and J usage is TRBJ2-1; D is uncertain. The V gene lost 6 bases and the J gene lost 6 bases, with 18 bases spanning the gap. The length of the CDR3 is 15 residues. The germline gives CDR1 SEHNR, CDR2 FQNEAQ (reference sequence). The CDR3 sequence: CASSTLTALFNEQFF. DNA of the CDR3: TGTGCCAGCAGTACTCTAACCGCTTTGTTCAATGAGCAGTTCTTC.